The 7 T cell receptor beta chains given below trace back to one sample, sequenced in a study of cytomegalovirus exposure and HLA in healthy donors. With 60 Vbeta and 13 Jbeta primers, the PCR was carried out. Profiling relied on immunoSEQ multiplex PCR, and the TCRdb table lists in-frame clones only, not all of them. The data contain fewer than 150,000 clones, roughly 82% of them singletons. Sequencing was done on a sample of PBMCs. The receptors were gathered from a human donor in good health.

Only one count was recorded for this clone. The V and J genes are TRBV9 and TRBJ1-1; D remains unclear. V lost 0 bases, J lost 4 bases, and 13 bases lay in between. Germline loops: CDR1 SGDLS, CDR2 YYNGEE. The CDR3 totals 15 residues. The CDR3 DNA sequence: TGTGCCAGCAGCGTAGGGCAGGCTCTGAGCACTGAAGCTTTCTTT. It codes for CASSVGQALSTEAFF.

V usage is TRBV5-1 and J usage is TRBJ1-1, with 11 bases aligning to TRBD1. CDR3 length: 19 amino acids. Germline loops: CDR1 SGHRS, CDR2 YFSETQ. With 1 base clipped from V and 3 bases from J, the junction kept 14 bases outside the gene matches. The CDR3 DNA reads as TGCGCCAGCAGCTTGCCTAACTCCAGGACAGGGGGCCGGGACACTGAAGCTTTCTTT. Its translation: CASSLPNSRTGGRDTEAFF.

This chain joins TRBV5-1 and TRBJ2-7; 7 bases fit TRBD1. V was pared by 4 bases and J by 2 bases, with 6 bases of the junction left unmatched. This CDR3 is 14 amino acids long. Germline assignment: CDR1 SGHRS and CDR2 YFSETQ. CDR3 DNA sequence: TGCGCCAGCAGCCAAGGGACAGTACCCTACGAGCAGTACTTC. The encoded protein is CASSQGTVPYEQYF. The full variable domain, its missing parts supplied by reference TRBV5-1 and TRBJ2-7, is KAGVTQTPRYLIKTRGQQVTLSCSPISGHRSVSWYQQTPGQGLQFLFEYFSETQRNKGNFPGRFSGRQFSNSRSEMNVSTLELGDSALYLCASSQGTVPYEQYFGPGTRLTVT.

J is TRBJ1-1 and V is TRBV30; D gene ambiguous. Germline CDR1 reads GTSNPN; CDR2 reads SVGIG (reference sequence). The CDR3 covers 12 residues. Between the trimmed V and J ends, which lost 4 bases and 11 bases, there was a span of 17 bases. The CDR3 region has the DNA TGTGCCTGGACCGGTCGCTCCCGGAGGGCTTTCTTT. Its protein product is CAWTGRSRRAFF.

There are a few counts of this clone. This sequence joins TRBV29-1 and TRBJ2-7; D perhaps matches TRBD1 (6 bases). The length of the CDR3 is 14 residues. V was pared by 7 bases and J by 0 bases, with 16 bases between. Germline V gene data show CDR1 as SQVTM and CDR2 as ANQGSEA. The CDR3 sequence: CSAWKTGDSYEQYF. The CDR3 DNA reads TGCAGCGCCTGGAAGACAGGAGACTCCTACGAGCAGTACTTC.

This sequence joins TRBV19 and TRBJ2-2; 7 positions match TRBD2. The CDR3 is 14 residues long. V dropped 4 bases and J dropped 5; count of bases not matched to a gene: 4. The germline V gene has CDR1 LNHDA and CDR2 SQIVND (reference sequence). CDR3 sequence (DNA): TGTGCCAGTAGTAGCGGGAGTCGTACCGGGGAGCTGTTTTTT. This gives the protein CASSSGSRTGELFF.

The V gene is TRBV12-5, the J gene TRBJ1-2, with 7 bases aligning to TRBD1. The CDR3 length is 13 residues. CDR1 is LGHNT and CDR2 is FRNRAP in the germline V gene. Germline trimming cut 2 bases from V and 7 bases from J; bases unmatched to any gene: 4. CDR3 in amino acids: CASGLSGGRGYTF. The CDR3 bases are TGTGCTAGTGGTTTGTCAGGGGGGCGTGGCTACACCTTC.